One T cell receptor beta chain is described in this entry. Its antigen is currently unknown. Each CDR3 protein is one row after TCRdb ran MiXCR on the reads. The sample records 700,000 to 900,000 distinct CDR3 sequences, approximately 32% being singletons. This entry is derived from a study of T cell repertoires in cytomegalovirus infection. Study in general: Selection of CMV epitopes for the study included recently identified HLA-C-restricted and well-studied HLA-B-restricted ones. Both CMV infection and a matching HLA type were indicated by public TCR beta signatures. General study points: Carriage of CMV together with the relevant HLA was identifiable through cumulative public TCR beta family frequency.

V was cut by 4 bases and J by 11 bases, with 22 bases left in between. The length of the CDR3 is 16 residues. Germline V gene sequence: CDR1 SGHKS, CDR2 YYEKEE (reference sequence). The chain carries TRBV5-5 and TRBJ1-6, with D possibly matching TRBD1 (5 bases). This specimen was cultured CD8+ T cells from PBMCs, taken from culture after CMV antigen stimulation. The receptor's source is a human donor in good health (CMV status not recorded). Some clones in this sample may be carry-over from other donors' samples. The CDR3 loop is CASSPRRGALYAPLHF. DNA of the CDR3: TGTGCCAGCAGCCCGCGGAGAGGGGCTCTGTATGCACCCCTCCACTTT.